This T cell receptor beta chain was documented in a study of cytomegalovirus exposure and HLA in healthy donors. Study-wide context: The 90 to 150 validation repertoires, a later analysis reported, used the same platform as the 550 to 700 repertoires from the first cohort.

Only in-frame clones appear in the TCRdb table, and some are missing; sequencing was by immunoSEQ multiplex PCR. The table shows 80,000 to 95,000 clones, with around 96% occurring only once. The clonotype comes from a woman under 30 in good health and CMV-seronegative. The material sequenced was PBMCs.

CDR3 residues: CASSELAGETDTQYF. In DNA, the CDR3 is TGTGCCAGCAGTGAACTAGCGGGAGAAACAGATACGCAGTATTTT. The rearrangement joins TRBV6-1 to TRBJ2-3; 10 bases are a match to TRBD2. Looked up from germline, CDR1 is MNHNS and CDR2 is SASEGT. The CDR3 loop spans 15 amino acids. The V gene end was trimmed by 2 bases and the J gene end by 3 bases; junction bases not matched to a gene: 2.